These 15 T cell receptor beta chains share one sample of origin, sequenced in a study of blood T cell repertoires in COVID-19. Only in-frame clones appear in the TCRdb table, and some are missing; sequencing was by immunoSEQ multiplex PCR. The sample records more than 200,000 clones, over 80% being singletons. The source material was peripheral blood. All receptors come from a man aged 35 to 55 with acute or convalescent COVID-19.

The CDR3 loop is CASRVTGGNQPQHF. CDR3 nucleotide sequence: TGTGCCAGTCGCGTTACAGGGGGCAATCAGCCCCAGCATTTT. The rearrangement links TRBV19 to TRBJ1-5; 7 nucleotides match TRBD1. Trimming took 8 bases from V and 2 from J; bases not matched to a gene: 6. The CDR3 is 14 residues long. Germline V gene sequence: CDR1 LNHDA, CDR2 SQIVND (reference sequence).

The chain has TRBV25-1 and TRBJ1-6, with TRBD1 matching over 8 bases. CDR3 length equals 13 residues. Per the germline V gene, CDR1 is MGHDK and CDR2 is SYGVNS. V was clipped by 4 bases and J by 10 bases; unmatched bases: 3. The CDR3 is CASSGTGRSPLHF. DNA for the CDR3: TGTGCCAGCAGTGGGACAGGGAGGTCACCCCTCCACTTT.

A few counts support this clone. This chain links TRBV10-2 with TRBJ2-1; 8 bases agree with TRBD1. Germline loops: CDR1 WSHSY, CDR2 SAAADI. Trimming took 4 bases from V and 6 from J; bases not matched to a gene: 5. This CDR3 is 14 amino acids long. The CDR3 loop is CASSVDRAINEQFF. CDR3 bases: TGCGCCAGCAGTGTGGACAGGGCTATCAATGAGCAGTTCTTC.

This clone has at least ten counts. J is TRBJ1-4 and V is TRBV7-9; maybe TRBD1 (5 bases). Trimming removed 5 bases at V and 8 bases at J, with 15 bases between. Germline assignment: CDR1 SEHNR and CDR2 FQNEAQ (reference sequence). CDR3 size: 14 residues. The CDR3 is CASSQPTVGEKLFF. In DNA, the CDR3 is TGTGCCAGCAGCCAACCGACAGTAGGGGAAAAACTGTTTTTT.

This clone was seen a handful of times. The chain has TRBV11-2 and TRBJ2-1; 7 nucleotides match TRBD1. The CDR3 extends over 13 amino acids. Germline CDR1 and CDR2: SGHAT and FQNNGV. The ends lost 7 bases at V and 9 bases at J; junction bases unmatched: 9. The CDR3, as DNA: TGTGCCAGCAACCTTGACAGGGATAGTGAGCAGTTCTTC. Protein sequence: CASNLDRDSEQFF. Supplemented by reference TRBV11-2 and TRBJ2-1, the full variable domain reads EAGVAQSPRYKIIEKRQSVAFWCNPISGHATLYWYQQILGQGPKLLIQFQNNGVVDDSQLPKDRFSAERLKGVDSTLKIQPAKLEDSAVYLCASNLDRDSEQFFGPGTRLTVL.

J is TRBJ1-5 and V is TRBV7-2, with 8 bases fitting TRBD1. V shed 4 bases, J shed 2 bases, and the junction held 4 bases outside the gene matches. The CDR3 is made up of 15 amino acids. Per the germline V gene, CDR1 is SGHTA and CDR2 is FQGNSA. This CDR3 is CASSWGQAGNQPQHF. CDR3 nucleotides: TGTGCCAGCAGCTGGGGACAGGCCGGCAATCAGCCCCAGCATTTT.

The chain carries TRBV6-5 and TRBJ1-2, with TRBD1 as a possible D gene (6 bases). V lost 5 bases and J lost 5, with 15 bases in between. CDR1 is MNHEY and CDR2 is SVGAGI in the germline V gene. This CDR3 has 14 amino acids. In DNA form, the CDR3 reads TGTGCCAGCAGTCCAACCCTGGACAGATATGGCTACACCTTC. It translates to CASSPTLDRYGYTF.

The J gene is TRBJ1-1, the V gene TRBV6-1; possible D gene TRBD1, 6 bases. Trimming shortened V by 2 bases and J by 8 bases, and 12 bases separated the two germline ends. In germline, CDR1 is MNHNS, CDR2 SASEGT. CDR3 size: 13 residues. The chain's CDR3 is CASSEFTGSEAFF. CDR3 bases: TGTGCCAGCAGTGAATTCACAGGGTCGGAAGCTTTCTTT.

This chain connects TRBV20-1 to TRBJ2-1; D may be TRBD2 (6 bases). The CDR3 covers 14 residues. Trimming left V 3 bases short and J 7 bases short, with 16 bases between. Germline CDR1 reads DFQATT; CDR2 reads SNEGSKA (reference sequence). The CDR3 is CSASREARGNEQFF. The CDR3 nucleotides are TGCAGTGCTAGTCGGGAAGCTCGGGGGAATGAGCAGTTCTTC.

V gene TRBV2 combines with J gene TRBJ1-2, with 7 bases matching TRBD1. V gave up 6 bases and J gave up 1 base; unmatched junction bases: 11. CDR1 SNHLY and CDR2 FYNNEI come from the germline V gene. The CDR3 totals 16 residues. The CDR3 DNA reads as TGTGCCAGCAGAACCAACAGGGGAACGATTAACTATGGCTACACCTTC. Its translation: CASRTNRGTINYGYTF.

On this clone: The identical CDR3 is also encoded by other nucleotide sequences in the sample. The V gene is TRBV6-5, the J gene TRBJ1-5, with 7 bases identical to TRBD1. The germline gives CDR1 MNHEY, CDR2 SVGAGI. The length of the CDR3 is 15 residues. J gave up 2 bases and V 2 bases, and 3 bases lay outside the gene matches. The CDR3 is CASSYGGQGNQPQHF. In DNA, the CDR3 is TGTGCCAGCAGTTACGGAGGACAGGGCAATCAGCCCCAGCATTTT.

Here the CDR3 DNA reads TGTGCCAGCTCTCAACAGGGGGCAGTAAACGAGCAGTACTTC. Encoded protein: CASSQQGAVNEQYF. This sequence joins TRBV18 and TRBJ2-7; 9 nucleotides agree with TRBD1. The V segment lost 6 bases and the J segment 5 bases; nucleotides outside the gene matches: 8. CDR3 size: 14 residues. Germline V gene sequence: CDR1 KGHSH, CDR2 LQKENI.

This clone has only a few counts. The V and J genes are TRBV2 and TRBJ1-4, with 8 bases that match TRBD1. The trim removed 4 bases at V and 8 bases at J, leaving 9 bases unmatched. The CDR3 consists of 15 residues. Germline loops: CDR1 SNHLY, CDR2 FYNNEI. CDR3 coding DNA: TGTGCCAGCAGTGCGGTTACAGGGGGTCGGGAAAAACTGTTTTTT. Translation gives CASSAVTGGREKLFF.

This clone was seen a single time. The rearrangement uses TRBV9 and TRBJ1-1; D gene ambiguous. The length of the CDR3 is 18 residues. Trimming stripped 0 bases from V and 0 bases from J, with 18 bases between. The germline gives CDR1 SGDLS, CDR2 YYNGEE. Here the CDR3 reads CASSVEGSPRGLNTEAFF. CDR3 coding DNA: TGTGCCAGCAGCGTAGAGGGATCCCCTCGGGGTTTGAACACTGAAGCTTTCTTT.

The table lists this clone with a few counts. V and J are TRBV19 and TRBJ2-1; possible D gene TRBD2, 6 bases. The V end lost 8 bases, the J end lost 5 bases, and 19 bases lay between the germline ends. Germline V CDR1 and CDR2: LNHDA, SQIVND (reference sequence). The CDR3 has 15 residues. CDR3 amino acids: CASGLRAGTHNEQFF. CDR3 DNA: TGTGCCAGTGGACTCAGGGCGGGAACCCACAATGAGCAGTTCTTC.